These 6 T cell receptor beta chains originate from one sample sequenced in a study of blood T cell repertoires in COVID-19. Produced via immunoSEQ multiplex PCR; TCRdb's table is partial and in-frame only. Of about 32,000 clones in the sample, roughly 85% were seen once. Sequenced input: peripheral blood. These receptors all come from a woman aged 80 or older with active or convalescent COVID-19.

This clone was counted a few times. The gene calls are TRBV30 and TRBJ2-2; D is perhaps TRBD1 (5 bases). This CDR3 contains 15 residues. V shed 3 bases and J shed 1 base, with 12 bases lying between them. Germline V gene data show CDR1 as GTSNPN and CDR2 as SVGIG (reference sequence). The CDR3 DNA sequence: TGTGCCTGGAGCTGGCGGCAGGGGAACACCGGGGAGCTGTTTTTT. It yields the protein CAWSWRQGNTGELFF.

The chain is built from TRBV7-9 and TRBJ2-7; 8 bases match TRBD2. There are 16 residues in the CDR3. V shed 5 bases, J shed 3 bases, and the junction held 12 bases outside the gene matches. CDR1 and CDR2 from the germline V gene are SEHNR and FQNEAQ (reference sequence). CDR3 nucleotides: TGTGCCAGCAGCCTAGGTCTAGGAGCGGGAGACTACGAGCAGTACTTC. Encoded protein: CASSLGLGAGDYEQYF.

This chain uses TRBV27 with TRBJ2-2, with 11 bases identical to TRBD1. The CDR3 spans 14 residues. Germline V gene data show CDR1 as MNHEY and CDR2 as SMNVEV (reference sequence). V gave up 10 bases and J gave up 7 bases; unmatched junction bases: 8. CDR3 nucleotides: TGTGCCACCGTGGGACAGGGGGGGGGCGGGGAGCTGTTTTTT. Translated: CATVGQGGGGELFF.

The chain couples TRBV4-2 to TRBJ1-1; D call uncertain. Germline CDR1 reads LGHNA; CDR2 reads YNFKEQ. The CDR3 extends over 15 amino acids. V was trimmed by 0 bases and J by 5 bases, leaving 13 bases between them. The CDR3 DNA is TGTGCCAGCAGCCAAGATGGGGTCTCGGGGACTGAAGCTTTCTTT. Translation gives CASSQDGVSGTEAFF.

This clone occurred a few times. The chain combines TRBV28 with TRBJ1-4; 7 positions agree with TRBD1. Germline V gene data show CDR1 as MDHEN and CDR2 as SYDVKM. The CDR3 has 14 amino acids. V was pared by 3 bases and J by 5 bases, with 3 bases of the junction left unmatched. CDR3 sequence (DNA): TGTGCCAGCAGTTTCCGACAGGGCAATGAAAAACTGTTTTTT. Protein sequence: CASSFRQGNEKLFF.

The CDR3 DNA reads as TGTGGCATACACAGGGCTCATCCTAGCACAGATACGCAGTATTTT. As protein: CGIHRAHPSTDTQYF. The chain couples TRBV28 to TRBJ2-3; D possibly corresponds to TRBD1 (6 bases). The CDR3 extends over 15 amino acids. Germline V gives CDR1 MDHEN, CDR2 SYDVKM.